One and the same sample provided the 18 T cell receptor beta chains below, sequenced in a study of blood T cell repertoires in COVID-19. Using immunoSEQ multiplex PCR, the repertoire was profiled, and TCRdb retains in-frame clones only, with some absent. The table has hundreds of thousands of clones, nearly 90% seen once. Sequencing was done on a sample of PBMCs or T cells enriched from blood (not recorded which). The receptors shown here come from a woman aged 45-65 years who had been exposed to COVID-19.

This clone was counted between two and nine times. Other DNA sequences of this sample code for an identical CDR3. The chain links TRBV5-1 to TRBJ1-2; TRBD1 matches at 7 bases. This CDR3 has 14 residues. Per germline, CDR1 SGHRS and CDR2 YFSETQ. V lost 4 bases to trimming and J lost 2 bases; unmatched junction nucleotides: 5. CDR3 residues: CASSPGTANYGYTF. The CDR3 DNA sequence: TGCGCCAGCAGCCCAGGGACAGCCAACTATGGCTACACCTTC. The whole variable domain, filled in from reference TRBV5-1 and TRBJ1-2, reads KAGVTQTPRYLIKTRGQQVTLSCSPISGHRSVSWYQQTPGQGLQFLFEYFSETQRNKGNFPGRFSGRQFSNSRSEMNVSTLELGDSALYLCASSPGTANYGYTFGSGTRLTVV.

The chain recombines TRBV4-1 with TRBJ1-5; TRBD1 aligns across 9 bases. Unmatched junction bases numbered 2, after V lost 0 bases and J lost 2 bases. Germline CDR1 is MGHRA and CDR2 is YSYEKL. There are 16 residues in the CDR3. The CDR3 reads CASSQDTGGGNQPQHF. The CDR3 DNA reads as TGCGCCAGCAGCCAAGACACAGGGGGCGGCAATCAGCCCCAGCATTTT.

DNA for the CDR3: TGTGCCAGCAGCTCTCGGGGACAGGGGTATTCGTATGAGCAGTTCTTC. Protein product: CASSSRGQGYSYEQFF. The rearrangement links TRBV5-6 to TRBJ2-1; 10 positions agree with TRBD1. V dropped 3 bases and J dropped 8; count of bases not matched to a gene: 11. Germline V gene sequence: CDR1 SGHDT, CDR2 YYEEEE. The CDR3 contains 16 residues.

The chain employs TRBV2 and TRBJ2-7, with TRBD1 matching over 8 bases. After removal of 3 bases from V and 7 bases from J, the junction contained 5 bases not matched to a gene. CDR1 and CDR2 (germline): SNHLY, FYNNEI. The CDR3 runs to 13 residues. CDR3 in DNA: TGTGCCAGCAGTGATCTAACAGGGGGAGAGCAGTACTTC. Translating gives CASSDLTGGEQYF.

This chain joins TRBV19 and TRBJ1-2; tentatively, D is TRBD1 (6 bases). Germline V lookup: CDR1 LNHDA, CDR2 SQIVND (reference sequence). The CDR3 length is 17 residues. Trimming pared 3 bases from V and 9 bases from J, leaving 26 bases between. CDR3 DNA: TGTGCCAGTAGTATTTTCTTTGCAGAAACCTCTCAGGGGAGCTACACCTTC. Protein sequence: CASSIFFAETSQGSYTF.

The chain is built from TRBV28 and TRBJ1-4; tentatively, D is TRBD1 (5 bases). In germline, CDR1 is MDHEN, CDR2 SYDVKM. The germline V and J ends were trimmed by 7 bases and 8 bases, with 17 bases remaining between them. This CDR3 is 14 amino acids long. The CDR3 DNA is TGTGCCAGCACCGACGCGGGACTCGACGAAAAACTGTTTTTT. It encodes CASTDAGLDEKLFF.

The chain employs TRBV5-5 and TRBJ2-1; 10 bases agree with TRBD1. CDR3 length: 15 amino acids. The V segment lost 4 bases and the J segment 8 bases; nucleotides outside the gene matches: 9. Germline V gene lookup returns CDR1 SGHKS and CDR2 YYEKEE (reference sequence). CDR3 region: CASSRGQGKGDEQFF. The CDR3 bases are TGTGCCAGCAGCCGGGGACAGGGGAAGGGCGATGAGCAGTTCTTC.

CDR3 DNA sequence: TGTGCCAGCACCCTAGGCGGACAGGGATTCGGTTCACCCCTCCACTTT. This codes for CASTLGGQGFGSPLHF. The V and J genes are TRBV7-9 and TRBJ1-6; TRBD1 matches 8 bases. After removal of 7 bases from V and 9 bases from J, the junction contained 14 bases not matched to a gene. Per germline, CDR1 SEHNR and CDR2 FQNEAQ (reference sequence). CDR3 length: 16 amino acids.

V gene TRBV5-1 combines with J gene TRBJ2-1; 13 nucleotides line up with TRBD2. The length of the CDR3 is 17 residues. The germline CDR1 and CDR2 sequences are SGHRS and YFSETQ. Trimming cost V 0 bases and J 6 bases; bases outside gene matches: 6. CDR3 sequence: CASSLEPGLAGSNEQFF. The CDR3 region has the DNA TGCGCCAGCAGCTTGGAACCGGGACTAGCGGGGAGCAATGAGCAGTTCTTC.

Points on this clone: One end of the junction does not line up with germline, which may come from a read error. The chain couples TRBV5-1 to TRBJ2-1; the match to TRBD1 covers 9 bases. There are 15 residues in the CDR3. The germline gives CDR1 SGHRS, CDR2 YFSETQ. The CDR3 DNA reads TGCGCCAGCAGCACGGGGACAGGGTCCTACAATAAGCAGTTCTTC. The encoded protein is CASSTGTGSYNKQFF. The whole variable domain, remainder taken from reference TRBV5-1 and TRBJ2-1, is KAGVTQTPRYLIKTRGQQVTLSCSPISGHRSVSWYQQTPGQGLQFLFEYFSETQRNKGNFPGRFSGRQFSNSRSEMNVSTLELGDSALYLCASSTGTGSYNKQFFGPGTRLTVL.

This sequence joins TRBV4-1 and TRBJ1-1; a weak D match, TRBD1 (5 bases). V was trimmed by 1 base and J by 0 bases, leaving 15 bases between them. The CDR3 totals 17 residues. Germline V gene lookup returns CDR1 MGHRA and CDR2 YSYEKL. The CDR3 region is CASSQGRIGGVNTEAFF. The DNA for the CDR3 is TGCGCCAGCAGCCAAGGCCGAATCGGGGGAGTGAACACTGAAGCTTTCTTT.

There are a few counts of this clone. V is TRBV4-1 and J is TRBJ1-2; 7 bases fit TRBD1. Germline V gives CDR1 MGHRA, CDR2 YSYEKL. The V gene end was trimmed by 0 bases and the J gene end by 7 bases; junction bases not matched to a gene: 8. The CDR3 has 15 residues. This CDR3 reads CASSQESPYRGGYTF. In DNA, the CDR3 is TGCGCCAGCAGCCAAGAGTCCCCCTACAGGGGTGGCTACACCTTC.

The chain has TRBV19 and TRBJ1-2; a weak D match, TRBD1 (6 bases). V shed 5 bases and J shed 4 bases, with 14 bases lying between them. The CDR3 has 14 residues. Per germline, CDR1 LNHDA and CDR2 SQIVND (reference sequence). This CDR3 is CASSPHRELYGYTF. Here the CDR3 DNA reads TGTGCCAGTAGTCCCCACAGGGAACTCTATGGCTACACCTTC.

This rearrangement joins TRBV5-1 to TRBJ2-4; perhaps TRBD1 as D (5 bases). The CDR3 runs 15 residues. Germline CDR1 SGHRS, CDR2 YFSETQ. Trimming cost V 4 bases and J 5 bases, with 16 bases left between them. CDR3 sequence: CASSLVGAVENIQYF. CDR3 DNA sequence: TGCGCCAGCAGCCTGGTTGGGGCGGTTGAAAACATTCAGTACTTC.

The rearrangement joins TRBV1 to TRBJ2-5; the table's D gene call, TRBD2, was not cross checked with the DNA. TRBV1 is labeled a pseudogene. This CDR3 contains 16 residues. CDR3 sequence reads: CTSSQVLLAGEPPQYF. CDR3 bases: TGCACCAGCAGCCAAGTCTTACTAGCGGGGGAGCCGCCTCAGTACTTC.

The V call is TRBV6-1, the J call TRBJ2-7, with 7 positions matching TRBD1. Germline-derived CDR1 and CDR2 are MNHNS and SASEGT. There are 13 residues in the CDR3. In nucleotides, the CDR3 is TGTGCCAGCAGTGAAGGTAAAAGGGACAGACCCGAGGTC. It codes for CASSEGKRDRPEV.

The chain links TRBV24-1 to TRBJ1-5; perhaps TRBD1 as D (5 bases). The CDR3 length is 15 residues. V shed 4 bases and J shed 0 bases, with 9 bases lying between them. Germline loops: CDR1 KGHDR, CDR2 SFDVKD. The CDR3 sequence is CATSDSTGSNQPQHF. DNA of the CDR3: TGTGCCACCAGTGACTCCACAGGTAGCAATCAGCCCCAGCATTTT.

This sequence joins TRBV7-2 and TRBJ2-7; 7 bases fit TRBD1. CDR1 and CDR2 (germline): SGHTA, FQGNSA. Unmatched junction bases numbered 7, after V lost 5 bases and J lost 0 bases. CDR3 size: 15 residues. CDR3 region: CASSVHSGGSYEQYF. The CDR3 bases are TGTGCCAGCAGCGTACACTCAGGGGGCTCCTACGAGCAGTACTTC.